This T cell receptor (beta chain) was profiled in a study of shared clonotypes between healthy human individuals. This clone was recorded at least ten times. Researchers ran the assay at a deep level. Splitting of each subset's genomic DNA was done evenly across several immunoSEQ plates. Profiled with immunoSEQ multiplex PCR; TCRdb holds only in-frame clones, not every one. The data hold 850,000 to 1,100,000 clones, with about 72% observed a single time. Germline V lookup: CDR1 MNHNY, CDR2 SVGAGI (reference sequence). Trimming cost V 2 bases and J 7 bases, with 17 bases left between them. The CDR3 is 15 residues long. The split of CD4+ cells yielded CD45RA+ naive and CD45RA-negative memory subsets.

This TCR derives from a man younger than 35 in good health. Some clones in this sample may be carry-over from other donors' samples. The rearrangement joins TRBV6-6 to TRBJ1-1; TRBD1 might be the D (5 bases). Material for sequencing was memory CD4+ T cells from PBMCs. The sample's subset: CD45RA-negative fraction. The CDR3 DNA sequence: TGTGCCAGCAGTTACCCCGGAAGACAGCCAAATGAAGCTTTCTTT. It specifies CASSYPGRQPNEAFF.